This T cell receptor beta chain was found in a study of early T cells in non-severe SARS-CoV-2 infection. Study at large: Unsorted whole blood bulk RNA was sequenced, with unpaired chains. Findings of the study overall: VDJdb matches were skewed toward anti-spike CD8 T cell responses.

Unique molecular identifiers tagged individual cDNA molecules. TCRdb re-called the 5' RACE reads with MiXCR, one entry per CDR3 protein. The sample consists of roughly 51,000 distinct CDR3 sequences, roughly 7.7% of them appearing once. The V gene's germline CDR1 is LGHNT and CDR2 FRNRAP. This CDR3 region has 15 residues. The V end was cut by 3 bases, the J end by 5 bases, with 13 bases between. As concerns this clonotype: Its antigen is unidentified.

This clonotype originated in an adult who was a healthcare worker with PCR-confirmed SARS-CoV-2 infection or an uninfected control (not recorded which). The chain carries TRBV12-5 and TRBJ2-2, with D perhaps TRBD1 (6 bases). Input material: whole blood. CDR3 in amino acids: CASGLWDTFTGELFF. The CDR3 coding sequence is TGTGCTAGTGGTTTATGGGACACATTTACCGGGGAGCTGTTTTTT.